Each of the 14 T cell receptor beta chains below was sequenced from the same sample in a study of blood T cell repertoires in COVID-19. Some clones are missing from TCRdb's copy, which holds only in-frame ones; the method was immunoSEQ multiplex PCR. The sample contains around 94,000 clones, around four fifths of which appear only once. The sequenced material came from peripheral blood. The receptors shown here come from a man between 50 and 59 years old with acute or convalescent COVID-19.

Here the CDR3 DNA reads TGCGCCAGCAGCCACCCGGGACAGGGGGTCACCGGGGAGCTGTTTTTT. Protein: CASSHPGQGVTGELFF. The chain is built from TRBV4-3 and TRBJ2-2; 11 bases are shared with TRBD1. The CDR3 runs to 16 residues. The V gene's germline CDR1 is LGHNA and CDR2 YSLEER. V dropped 3 bases and J dropped 4; count of bases not matched to a gene: 4.

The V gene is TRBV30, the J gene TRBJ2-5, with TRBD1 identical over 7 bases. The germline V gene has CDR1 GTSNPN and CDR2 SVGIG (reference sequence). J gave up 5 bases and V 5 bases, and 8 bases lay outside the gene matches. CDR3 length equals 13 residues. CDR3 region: CAWVSGGLETQYF. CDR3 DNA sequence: TGTGCCTGGGTGTCAGGGGGTCTTGAGACCCAGTACTTC.

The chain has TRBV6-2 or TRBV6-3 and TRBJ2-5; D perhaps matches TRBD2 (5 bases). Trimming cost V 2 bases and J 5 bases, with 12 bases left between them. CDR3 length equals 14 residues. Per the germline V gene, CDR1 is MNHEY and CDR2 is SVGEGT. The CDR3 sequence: CASSYAEGRETQYF. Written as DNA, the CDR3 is TGTGCCAGCAGTTACGCAGAGGGTCGGGAGACCCAGTACTTC.

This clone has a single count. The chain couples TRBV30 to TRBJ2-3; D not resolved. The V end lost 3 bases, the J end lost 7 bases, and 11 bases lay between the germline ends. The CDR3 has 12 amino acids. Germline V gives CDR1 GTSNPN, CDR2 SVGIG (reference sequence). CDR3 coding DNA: TGTGCCTGGAGGACGGTTAGCCATACGCAGTATTTT. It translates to CAWRTVSHTQYF.

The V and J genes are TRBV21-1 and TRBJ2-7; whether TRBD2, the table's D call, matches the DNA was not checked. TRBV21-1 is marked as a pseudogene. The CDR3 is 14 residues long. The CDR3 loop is CASSKLEDSYEQYF. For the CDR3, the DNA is TGTGCCAGCAGCAAATTAGAAGACTCCTACGAGCAGTACTTC.

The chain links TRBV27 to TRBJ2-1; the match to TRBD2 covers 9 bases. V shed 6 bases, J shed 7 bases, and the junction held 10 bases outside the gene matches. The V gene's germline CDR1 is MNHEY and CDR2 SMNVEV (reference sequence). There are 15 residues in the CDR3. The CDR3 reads CASSPTRGGYNEQFF. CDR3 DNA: TGTGCCAGCAGCCCTACGCGGGGGGGGTATAATGAGCAGTTCTTC.

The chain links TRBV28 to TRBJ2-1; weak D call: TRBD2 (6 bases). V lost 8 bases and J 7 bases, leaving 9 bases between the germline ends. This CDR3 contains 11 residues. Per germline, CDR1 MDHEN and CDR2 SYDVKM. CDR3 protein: CASGTRNEQFF. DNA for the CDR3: TGTGCCAGCGGGACTCGTAATGAGCAGTTCTTC.

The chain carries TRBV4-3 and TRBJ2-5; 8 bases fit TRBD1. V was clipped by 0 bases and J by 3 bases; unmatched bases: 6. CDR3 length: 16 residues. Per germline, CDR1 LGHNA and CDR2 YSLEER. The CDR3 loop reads CASSQDPTTGEETQYF. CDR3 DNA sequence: TGCGCCAGCAGCCAAGATCCCACGACAGGGGAAGAGACCCAGTACTTC.

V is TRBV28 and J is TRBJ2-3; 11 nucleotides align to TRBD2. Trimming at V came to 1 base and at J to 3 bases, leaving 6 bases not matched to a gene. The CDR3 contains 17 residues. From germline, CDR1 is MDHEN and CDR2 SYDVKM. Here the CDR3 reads CASSLLVAGGPTDTQYF. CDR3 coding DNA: TGTGCCAGCAGTTTATTGGTAGCGGGAGGGCCAACAGATACGCAGTATTTT. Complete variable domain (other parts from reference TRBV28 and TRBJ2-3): DVKVTQSSRYLVKRTGEKVFLECVQDMDHENMFWYRQDPGLGLRLIYFSYDVKMKEKGDIPEGYSVSREKKERFSLILESASTNQTSMYLCASSLLVAGGPTDTQYFGPGTRLTVL.

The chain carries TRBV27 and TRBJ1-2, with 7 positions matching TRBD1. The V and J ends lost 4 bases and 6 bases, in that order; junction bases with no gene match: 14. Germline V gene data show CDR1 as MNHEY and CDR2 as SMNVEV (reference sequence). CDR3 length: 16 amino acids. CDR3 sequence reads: CASSSQGGRGGDGYTF. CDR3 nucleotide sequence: TGTGCCAGCAGTTCCCAAGGGGGCAGGGGAGGTGATGGCTACACCTTC.

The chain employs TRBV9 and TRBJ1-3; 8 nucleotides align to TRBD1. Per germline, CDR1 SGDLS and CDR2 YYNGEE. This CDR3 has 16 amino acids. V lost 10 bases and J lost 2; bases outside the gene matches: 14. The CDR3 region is CAASTDRDDPGNTIYF. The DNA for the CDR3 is TGTGCCGCCTCCACGGACAGGGACGACCCTGGAAACACCATATATTTT.

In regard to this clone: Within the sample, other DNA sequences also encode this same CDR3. In nucleotides, the CDR3 is TGCGCCAGCAGCCAAGGGGCGGGCATTTCCTACGAGCAGTACTTC. This encodes CASSQGAGISYEQYF. The V call is TRBV4-3, the J call TRBJ2-7, with a possible D match to TRBD2 (5 bases). The CDR3 has 15 amino acids. Germline lookup yields CDR1 LGHNA and CDR2 YSLEER. Trimming cost V 1 base and J 1 base, with 11 bases left between them.

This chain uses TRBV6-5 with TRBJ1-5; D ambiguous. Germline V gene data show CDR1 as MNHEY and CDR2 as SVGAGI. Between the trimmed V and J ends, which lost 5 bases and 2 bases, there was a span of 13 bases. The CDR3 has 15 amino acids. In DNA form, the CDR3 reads TGTGCCAGCAGTCAAAGCCTTAACGGCAATCAGCCCCAGCATTTT. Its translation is CASSQSLNGNQPQHF.

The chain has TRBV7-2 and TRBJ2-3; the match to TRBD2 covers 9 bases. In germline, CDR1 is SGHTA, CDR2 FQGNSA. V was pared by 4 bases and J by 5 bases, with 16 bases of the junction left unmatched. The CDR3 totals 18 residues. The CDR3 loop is CASSSEKYSGSRGDTQYF. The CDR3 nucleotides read TGTGCCAGCAGCTCAGAGAAGTATAGCGGGAGTCGTGGAGATACGCAGTATTTT.